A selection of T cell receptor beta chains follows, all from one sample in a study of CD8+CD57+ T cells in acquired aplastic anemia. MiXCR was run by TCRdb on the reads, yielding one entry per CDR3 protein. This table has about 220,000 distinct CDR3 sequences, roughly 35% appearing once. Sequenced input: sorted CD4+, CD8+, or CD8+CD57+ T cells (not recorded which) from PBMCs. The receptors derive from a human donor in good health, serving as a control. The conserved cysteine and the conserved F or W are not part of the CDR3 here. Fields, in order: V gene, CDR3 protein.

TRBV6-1 ASRSRGAYNYGYT
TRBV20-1 SASRGPSYEQY
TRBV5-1 ASSLQGEGHGYT
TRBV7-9 ASSARQNTEAF
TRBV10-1 ASSVLAGEVDTQY
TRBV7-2 ASSTGVYEQY
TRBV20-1 SARDPKSGGYT
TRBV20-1 SASMDLWVTGSYLYEQY
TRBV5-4 ASSLSADTYNEQF
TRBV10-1 ASTYEQF
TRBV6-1 ASSSRTDEQY
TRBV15 ATSRDGRGNLREQY
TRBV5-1 ASSLVDEQF
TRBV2 ASSLGLNGYT
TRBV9 ASSVGTVYYGYT
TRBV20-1 SARTGTDGYT
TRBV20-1 SDPGQGSADTQY
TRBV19 ASSDRYYGYI
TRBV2 ASSPRQGGTYEQY
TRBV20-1 SAQALGKGYQETQY
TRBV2 ASSTLLQGNTEAF
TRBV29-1 SVGNSGSPGEAS